This T cell receptor (beta chain) was recorded in a study of blood T cell repertoires in COVID-19. For the study at large: T cells, B-cell-depleted T cells, or PBMCs supplied cDNA or gDNA.

The CDR3 covers 13 residues. Trimming removed 4 bases at V and 7 bases at J, with 11 bases between. CDR1 MNHEY and CDR2 SMNVEV come from the germline V gene (reference sequence). Methods used by the authors: Estimation of nucleated cell counts relied on the amplification of reference gene primers. Using immunoSEQ multiplex PCR, the repertoire was profiled, and TCRdb retains in-frame clones only, with some absent. The DNA gave D and trimming, while V, J and clone size come from that table. The sample shows over 200,000 clones, 70% to 90% of them seen only once. The chain carries TRBV27 and TRBJ1-5; unclear D gene. The receptor comes from a woman aged 50 to 60 in a cohort exposed to, infected with or recovered from COVID-19 (not recorded which). The sample comprised PBMCs or T cells enriched from blood (not recorded which). In DNA form, the CDR3 reads TGTGCCAGCAGTTCCATTGGAGGGCAGCCCCAGCATTTT. Its translation is CASSSIGGQPQHF.